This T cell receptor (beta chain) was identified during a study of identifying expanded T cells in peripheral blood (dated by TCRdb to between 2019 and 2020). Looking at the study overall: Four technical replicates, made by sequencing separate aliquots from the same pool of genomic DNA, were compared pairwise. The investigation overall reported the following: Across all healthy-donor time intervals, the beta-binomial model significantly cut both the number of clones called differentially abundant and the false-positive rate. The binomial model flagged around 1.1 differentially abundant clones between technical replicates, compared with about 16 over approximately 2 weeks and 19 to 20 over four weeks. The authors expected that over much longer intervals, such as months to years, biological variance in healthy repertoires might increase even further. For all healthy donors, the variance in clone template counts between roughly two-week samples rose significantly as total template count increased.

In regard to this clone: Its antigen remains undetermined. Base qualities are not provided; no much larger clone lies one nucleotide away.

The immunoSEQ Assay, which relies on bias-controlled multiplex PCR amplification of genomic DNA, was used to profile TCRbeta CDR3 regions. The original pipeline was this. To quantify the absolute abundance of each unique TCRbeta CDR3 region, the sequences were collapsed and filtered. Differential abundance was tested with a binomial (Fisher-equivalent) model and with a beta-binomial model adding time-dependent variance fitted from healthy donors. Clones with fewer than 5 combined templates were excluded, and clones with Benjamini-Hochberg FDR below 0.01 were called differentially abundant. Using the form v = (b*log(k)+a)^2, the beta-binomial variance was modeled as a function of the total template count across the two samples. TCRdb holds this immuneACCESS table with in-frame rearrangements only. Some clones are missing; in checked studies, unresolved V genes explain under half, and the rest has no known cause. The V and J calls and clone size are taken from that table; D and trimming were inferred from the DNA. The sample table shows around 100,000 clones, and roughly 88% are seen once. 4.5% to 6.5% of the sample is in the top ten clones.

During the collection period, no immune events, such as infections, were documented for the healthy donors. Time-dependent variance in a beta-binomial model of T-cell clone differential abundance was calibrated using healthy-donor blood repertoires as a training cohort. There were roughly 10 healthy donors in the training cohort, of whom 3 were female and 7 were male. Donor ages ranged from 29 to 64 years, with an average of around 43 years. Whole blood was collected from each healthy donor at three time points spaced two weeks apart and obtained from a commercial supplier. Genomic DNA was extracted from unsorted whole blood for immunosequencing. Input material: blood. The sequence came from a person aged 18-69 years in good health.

The nucleotides are TGTGCCAGCAGGATTAGACAGGGGGCGTACACTGAAGCTTTCTTT. Its amino acids are CASRIRQGAYTEAFF. The chain is made from TRBV5-6 and TRBJ1-1, with 10 bases aligning to TRBD1. Looking up the germline V gene yields CDR1 SGHDT and CDR2 YYEEEE. The germline V end is reduced by 5 bases and the J end by 3 bases; junction bases left unmatched: 7. The CDR3 contains 15 residues, cysteine and phenylalanine counted. CDR3 DNA is the only sequence kept; it has 45 bases, read in frame from the first base.